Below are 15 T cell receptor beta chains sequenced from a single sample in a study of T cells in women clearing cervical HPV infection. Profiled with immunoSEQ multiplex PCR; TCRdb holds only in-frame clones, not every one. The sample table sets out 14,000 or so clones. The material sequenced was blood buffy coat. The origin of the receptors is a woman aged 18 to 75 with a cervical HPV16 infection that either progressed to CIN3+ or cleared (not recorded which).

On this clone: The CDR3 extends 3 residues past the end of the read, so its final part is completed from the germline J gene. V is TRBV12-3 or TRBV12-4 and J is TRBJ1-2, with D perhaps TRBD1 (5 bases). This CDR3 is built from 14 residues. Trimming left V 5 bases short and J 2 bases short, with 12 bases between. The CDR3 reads CASSPWPGNYGYTF. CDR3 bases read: TGTGCCAGCAGTCCTTGGCCAGGGAACTATGGC.

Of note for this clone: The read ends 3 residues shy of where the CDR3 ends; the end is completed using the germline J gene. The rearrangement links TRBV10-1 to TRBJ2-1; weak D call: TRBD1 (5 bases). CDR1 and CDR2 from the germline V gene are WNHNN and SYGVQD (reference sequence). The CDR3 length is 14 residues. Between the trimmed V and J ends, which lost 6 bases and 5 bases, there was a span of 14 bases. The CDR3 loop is CASSTFRQHNEQFF. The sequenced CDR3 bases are TGCGCCAGCAGCACTTTCCGACAGCACAATGAG.

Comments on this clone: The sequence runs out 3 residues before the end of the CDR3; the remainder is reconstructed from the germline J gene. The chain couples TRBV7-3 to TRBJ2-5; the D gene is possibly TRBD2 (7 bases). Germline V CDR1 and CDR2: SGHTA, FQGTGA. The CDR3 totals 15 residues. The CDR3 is CASSKTGGGLDTQYF. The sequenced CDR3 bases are TGTGCCAGCAGCAAAACGGGGGGCGGGTTAGATACC.

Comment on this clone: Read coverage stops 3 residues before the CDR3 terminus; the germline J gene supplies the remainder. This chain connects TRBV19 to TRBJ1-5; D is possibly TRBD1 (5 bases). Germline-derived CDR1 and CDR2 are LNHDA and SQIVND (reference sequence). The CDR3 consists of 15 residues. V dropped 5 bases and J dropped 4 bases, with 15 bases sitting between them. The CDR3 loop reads CASSDGARTNQPQHF. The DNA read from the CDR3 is TGTGCCAGTAGTGATGGGGCCAGGACAAATCAGCCC.

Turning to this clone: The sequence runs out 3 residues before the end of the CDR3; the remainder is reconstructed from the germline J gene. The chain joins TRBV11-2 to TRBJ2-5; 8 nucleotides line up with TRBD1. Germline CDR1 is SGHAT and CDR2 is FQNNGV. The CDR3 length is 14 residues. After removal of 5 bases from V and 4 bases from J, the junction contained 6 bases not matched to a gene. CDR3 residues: CASSQNRGTETQYF. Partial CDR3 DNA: TGTGCCAGCAGCCAGAACAGGGGGACAGAGACC.

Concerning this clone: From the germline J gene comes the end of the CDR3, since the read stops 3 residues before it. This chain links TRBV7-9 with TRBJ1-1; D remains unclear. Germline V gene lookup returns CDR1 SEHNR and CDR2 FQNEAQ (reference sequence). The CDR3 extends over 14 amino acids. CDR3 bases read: TGTGCCAGCAGCCCCGGAGGTACAGTAGATACG. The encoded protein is CASSPGGTVDT. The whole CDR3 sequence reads CASSPGGTVDTAFF.

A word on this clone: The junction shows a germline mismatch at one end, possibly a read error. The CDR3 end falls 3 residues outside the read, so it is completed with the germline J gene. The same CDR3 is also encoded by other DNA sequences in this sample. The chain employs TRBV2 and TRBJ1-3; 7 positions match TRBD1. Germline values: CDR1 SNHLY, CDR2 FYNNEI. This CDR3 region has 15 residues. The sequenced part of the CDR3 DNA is TGTGCCAGCAGTGAGGGACAGAGCTCCGGAAACACA. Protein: CASSEGQSSGNT. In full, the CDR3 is CASSEGQSSGNTIYF.

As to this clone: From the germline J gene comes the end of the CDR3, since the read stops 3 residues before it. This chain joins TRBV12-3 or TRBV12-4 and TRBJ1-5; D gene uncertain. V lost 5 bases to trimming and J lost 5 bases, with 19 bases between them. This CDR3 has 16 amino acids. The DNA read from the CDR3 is TGTGCCAGCAGTCACTCCGACTGGCCCAGAGATCAGCCC. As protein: CASSHSDWPRDQP. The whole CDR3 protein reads CASSHSDWPRDQPQHF.

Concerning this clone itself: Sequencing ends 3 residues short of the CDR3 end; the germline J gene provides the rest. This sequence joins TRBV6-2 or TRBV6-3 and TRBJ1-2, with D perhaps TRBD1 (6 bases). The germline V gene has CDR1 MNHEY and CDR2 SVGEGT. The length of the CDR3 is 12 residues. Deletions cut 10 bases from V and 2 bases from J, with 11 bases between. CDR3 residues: CATTGPNYGYTF. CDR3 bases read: TGTGCCACCACAGGGCCCAACTATGGC.

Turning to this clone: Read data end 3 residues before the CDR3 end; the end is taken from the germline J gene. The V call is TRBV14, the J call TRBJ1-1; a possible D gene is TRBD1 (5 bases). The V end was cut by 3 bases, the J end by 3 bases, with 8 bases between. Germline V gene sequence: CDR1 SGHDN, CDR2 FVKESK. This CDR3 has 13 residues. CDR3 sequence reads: CASSQGQHTEAFF. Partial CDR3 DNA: TGTGCCAGCAGCCAGGGGCAGCACACTGAA.

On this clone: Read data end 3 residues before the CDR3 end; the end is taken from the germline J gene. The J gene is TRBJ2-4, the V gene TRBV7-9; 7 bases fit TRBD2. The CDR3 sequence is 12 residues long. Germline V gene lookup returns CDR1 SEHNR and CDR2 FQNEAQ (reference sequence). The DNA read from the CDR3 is TGTGCCAGCACCCCCAGGGACTATGGT. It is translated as CASTPRDYG. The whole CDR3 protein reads CASTPRDYGQYF.

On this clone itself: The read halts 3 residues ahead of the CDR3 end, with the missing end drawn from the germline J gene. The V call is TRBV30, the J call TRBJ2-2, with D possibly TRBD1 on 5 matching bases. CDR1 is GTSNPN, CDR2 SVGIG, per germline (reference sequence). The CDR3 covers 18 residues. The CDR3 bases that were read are TGTGCCGTTGATCAAATGCCGGGCCTAGGCTCTGGGGCCAACGTG. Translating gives CAVDQMPGLGSGANV. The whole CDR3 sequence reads CAVDQMPGLGSGANVLFF.

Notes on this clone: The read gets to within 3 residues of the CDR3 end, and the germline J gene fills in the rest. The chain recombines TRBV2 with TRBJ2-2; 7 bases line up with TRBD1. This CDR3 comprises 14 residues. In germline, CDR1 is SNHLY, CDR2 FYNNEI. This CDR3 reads CASSQQTGNEKLFF. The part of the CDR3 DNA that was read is TGTGCCAGCAGTCAGCAGACAGGGAATGAAAAG.

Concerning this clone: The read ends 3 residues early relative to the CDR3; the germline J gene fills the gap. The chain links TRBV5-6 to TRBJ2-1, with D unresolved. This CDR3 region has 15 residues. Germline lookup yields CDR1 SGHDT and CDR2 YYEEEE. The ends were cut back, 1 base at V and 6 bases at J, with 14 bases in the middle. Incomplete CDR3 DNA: TGTGCCAGCAGCTTGCAAGGGCCCGCCTTCAATGAG. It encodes CASSLQGPAFNE. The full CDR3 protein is CASSLQGPAFNEQFF.

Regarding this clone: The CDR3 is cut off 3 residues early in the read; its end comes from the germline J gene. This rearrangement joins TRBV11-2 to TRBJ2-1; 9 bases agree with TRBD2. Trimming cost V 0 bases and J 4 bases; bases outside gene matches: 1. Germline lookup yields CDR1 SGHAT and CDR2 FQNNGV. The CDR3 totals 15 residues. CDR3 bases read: TGTGCCAGCAGCTTAGATGCGGGGGGGTACAATGAG. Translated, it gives CASSLDAGGYNE. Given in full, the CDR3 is CASSLDAGGYNEQFF.